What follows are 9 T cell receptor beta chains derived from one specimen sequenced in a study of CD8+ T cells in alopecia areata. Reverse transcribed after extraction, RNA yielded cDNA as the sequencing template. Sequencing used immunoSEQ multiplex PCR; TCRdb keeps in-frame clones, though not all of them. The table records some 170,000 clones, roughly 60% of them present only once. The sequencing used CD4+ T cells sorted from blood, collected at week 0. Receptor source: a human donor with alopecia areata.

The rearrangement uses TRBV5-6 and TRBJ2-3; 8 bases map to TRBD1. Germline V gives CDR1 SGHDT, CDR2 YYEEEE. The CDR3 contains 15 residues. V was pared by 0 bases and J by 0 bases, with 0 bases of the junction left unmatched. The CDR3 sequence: CASSLGQGSTDTQYF. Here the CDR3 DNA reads TGTGCCAGCAGCTTGGGACAGGGGAGCACAGATACGCAGTATTTT.

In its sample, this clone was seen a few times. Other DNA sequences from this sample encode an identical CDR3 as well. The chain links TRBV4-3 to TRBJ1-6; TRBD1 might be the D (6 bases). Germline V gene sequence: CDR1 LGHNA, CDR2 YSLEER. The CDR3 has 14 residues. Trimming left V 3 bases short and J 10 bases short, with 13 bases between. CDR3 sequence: CASSQAGGGSPLHF. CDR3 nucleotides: TGCGCCAGCAGCCAGGCCGGGGGCGGGTCACCCCTCCACTTT.

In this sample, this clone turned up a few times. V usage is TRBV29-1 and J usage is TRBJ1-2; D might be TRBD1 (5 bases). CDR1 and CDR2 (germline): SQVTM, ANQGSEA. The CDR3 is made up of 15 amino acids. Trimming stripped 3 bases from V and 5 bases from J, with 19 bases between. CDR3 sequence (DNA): TGCAGCGTTGAGCCTAAGCTGACCCAGGGATATGGCTACACCTTC. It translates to CSVEPKLTQGYGYTF. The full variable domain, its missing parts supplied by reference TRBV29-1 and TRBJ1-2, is SAVISQKPSRDICQRGTSLTIQCQVDSQVTMMFWYRQQPGQSLTLIATANQGSEATYESGFVIDKFPISRPNLTFSTLTVSNMSPEDSSIYLCSVEPKLTQGYGYTFGSGTRLTVV.

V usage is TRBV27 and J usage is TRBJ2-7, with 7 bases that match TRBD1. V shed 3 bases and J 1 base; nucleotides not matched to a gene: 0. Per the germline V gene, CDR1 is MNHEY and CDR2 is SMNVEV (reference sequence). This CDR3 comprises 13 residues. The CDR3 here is CASSLTGSYEQYF. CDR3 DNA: TGTGCCAGCAGTTTGACAGGGTCCTACGAGCAGTACTTC.

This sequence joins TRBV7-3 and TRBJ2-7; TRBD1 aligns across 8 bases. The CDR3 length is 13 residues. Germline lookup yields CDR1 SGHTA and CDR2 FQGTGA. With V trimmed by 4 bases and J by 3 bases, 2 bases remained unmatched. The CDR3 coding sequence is TGTGCCAGCAGCTGGGACAGGAGCTACGAGCAGTACTTC. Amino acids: CASSWDRSYEQYF.

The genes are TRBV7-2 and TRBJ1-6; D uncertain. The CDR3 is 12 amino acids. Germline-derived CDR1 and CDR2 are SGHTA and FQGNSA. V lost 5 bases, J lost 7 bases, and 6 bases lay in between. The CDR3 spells CASSRLNSPLHF. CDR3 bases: TGTGCCAGCAGCCGTCTGAATTCACCCCTCCACTTT.

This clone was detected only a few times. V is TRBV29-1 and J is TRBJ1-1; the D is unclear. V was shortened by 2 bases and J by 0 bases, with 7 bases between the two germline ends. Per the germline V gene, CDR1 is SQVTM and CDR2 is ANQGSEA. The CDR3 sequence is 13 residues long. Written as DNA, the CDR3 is TGCAGCGTTGAAACGCGGATGAACACTGAAGCTTTCTTT. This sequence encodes CSVETRMNTEAFF.

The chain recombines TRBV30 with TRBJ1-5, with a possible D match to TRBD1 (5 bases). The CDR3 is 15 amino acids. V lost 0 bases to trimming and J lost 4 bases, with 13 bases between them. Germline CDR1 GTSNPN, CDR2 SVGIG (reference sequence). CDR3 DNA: TGTGCCTGGAGTGTAACGGGACTTTCTAATCAGCCCCAGCATTTT. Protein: CAWSVTGLSNQPQHF.

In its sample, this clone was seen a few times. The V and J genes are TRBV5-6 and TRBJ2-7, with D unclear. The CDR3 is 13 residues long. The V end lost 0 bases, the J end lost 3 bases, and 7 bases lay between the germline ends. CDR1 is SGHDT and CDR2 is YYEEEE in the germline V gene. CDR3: CASSLAAVYEQYF. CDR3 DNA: TGTGCCAGCAGCTTGGCGGCGGTCTACGAGCAGTACTTC.